This TCR beta chain was recorded in a study of cytomegalovirus exposure and HLA in healthy donors. Broader study findings: Presence/absence analyses supposed approximately even sequencing depth among donors.

PCR used 60 Vbeta primers and 13 Jbeta primers. Assay: immunoSEQ multiplex PCR; the TCRdb copy retains only in-frame clones and omits some. The table has approximately 220,000 clones, 82% seen once. Of note for this clone: Its antigen is unidentified.

V dropped 1 base and J dropped 2 bases, with 11 bases sitting between them. Germline V gene data show CDR1 as SGHNT and CDR2 as YENEEA. CDR3 size: 15 residues. The chain employs TRBV11-3 and TRBJ1-2, with D possibly matching TRBD1 (5 bases). Input material: PBMCs. The TCR sequence derives from a man aged 40-49 years in good health and CMV-seropositive. In DNA form, the CDR3 reads TGTGCCAGCAGCTTAGGCGCGACAGAAAACTATGGCTACACCTTC. Protein sequence: CASSLGATENYGYTF.